This entry is about one T cell receptor (beta chain). Antigen: not known. The data stem from a study of T cell repertoires in cytomegalovirus infection. For the study at large: Both a matching HLA type and CMV infection were indicated by public TCR beta signatures. Findings and limits, study-wide: CMV-specific HLA-C-restricted TCR beta clonotypes dominated the ex vivo response.

The V end was cut by 4 bases, the J end by 4 bases, with 11 bases between. The length of the CDR3 is 14 residues. Germline CDR1 reads SNHLY; CDR2 reads FYNNEI. TCRdb processed the reads anew with MiXCR; each CDR3 protein has one entry. Of under 500,000 distinct CDR3 sequences in the sample, approximately 42% were seen once. This TCR was sampled from a human donor in good health (CMV status not recorded). Some clones in this sample may be carry-over from other donors' samples. The chain couples TRBV2 to TRBJ1-5, with unresolved D. The sequencing used cultured PBMCs, collected from culture after CMV antigen stimulation. The CDR3 DNA reads as TGTGCCAGCAGTGGGACCGAAGTAAATCAGCCCCAGCATTTT. Protein product: CASSGTEVNQPQHF.